This T cell receptor beta chain was captured in a study of blood T cells in healthy people across ages. V dropped 5 bases and J dropped 4; count of bases not matched to a gene: 6. The CDR3 is 15 amino acids. Germline V gene lookup returns CDR1 MNHEY and CDR2 SMNVEV (reference sequence). Next came a second PCR, run for about 7 to 11 cycles, which used a sample-barcoded 5' primer along with a J-beta primer mix. TCRdb reprocessed the 5' RACE reads with MiXCR, giving one entry per CDR3 protein. There are roughly 930,000 distinct CDR3 sequences in the sample; 45% to 50% occur only once, and around an eighth lies in the top ten. Every sample had a minimum of 6.5 million PBMCs isolated.

What was sequenced was blood. This chain links TRBV27 with TRBJ2-1; 9 bases are a match to TRBD2. This receptor was obtained from a man aged 25 to 45 in good health. The DNA for the CDR3 is TGTGCCAGCAGTAGGCTAGCGGGGCAATACAATGAGCAGTTCTTC. Protein sequence: CASSRLAGQYNEQFF.